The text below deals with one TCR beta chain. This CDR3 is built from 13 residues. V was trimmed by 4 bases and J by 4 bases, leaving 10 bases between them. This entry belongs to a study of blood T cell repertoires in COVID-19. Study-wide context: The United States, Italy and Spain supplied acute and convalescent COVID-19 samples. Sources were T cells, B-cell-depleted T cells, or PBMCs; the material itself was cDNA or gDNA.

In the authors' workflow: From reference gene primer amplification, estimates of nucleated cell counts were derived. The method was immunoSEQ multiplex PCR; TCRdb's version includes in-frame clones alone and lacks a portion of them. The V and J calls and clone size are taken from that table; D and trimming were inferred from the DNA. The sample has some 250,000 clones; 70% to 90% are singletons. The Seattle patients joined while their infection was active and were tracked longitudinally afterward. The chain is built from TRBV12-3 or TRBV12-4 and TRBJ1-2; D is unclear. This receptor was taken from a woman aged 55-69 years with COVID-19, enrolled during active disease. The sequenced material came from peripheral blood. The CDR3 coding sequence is TGTGCCAGCAGTTCTGACGGAGTCTATGGCTACACCTTC. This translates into CASSSDGVYGYTF.